The 15 T cell receptor beta chains below come from one sample, sequenced in a study of radiotherapy plus CTLA-4 blockade in lung cancer. The repertoire was sequenced with immunoSEQ multiplex PCR; TCRdb's copy has only in-frame clones and lacks some. The sample shows tens of thousands of clones, more than 60% of them seen only once. The input for sequencing was peripheral blood, taken from a patient treated with radiotherapy plus ipilimumab. These receptors originate from a human donor with non-small cell lung cancer who had a partial response to radiotherapy plus ipilimumab.

The rearrangement links TRBV6-1 to TRBJ1-2, with D possibly matching TRBD1 (5 bases). Germline V lookup: CDR1 MNHNS, CDR2 SASEGT. The ends were cut back, 8 bases at V and 6 bases at J, with 10 bases in the middle. This CDR3 has 11 amino acids. CDR3 DNA: TGTGCCAGCTCGCAGGGTGATGGCTACACCTTC. This sequence encodes CASSQGDGYTF.

The CDR3 reads CASSLSGQTYEQYF. Here the CDR3 DNA reads TGTGCCAGCAGCTTATCCGGACAAACCTACGAGCAGTACTTC. J is TRBJ2-7 and V is TRBV7-2; a weak D match, TRBD1 (5 bases). Trimming took off 2 bases at V and 2 bases at J, with 10 bases between the two ends. Germline assignment: CDR1 SGHTA and CDR2 FQGNSA. The CDR3 is 14 amino acids.

The gene calls are TRBV4-2 and TRBJ2-3; the match to TRBD2 covers 11 bases. Losses at the gene ends were 3 bases for V and 2 bases for J; bases not matched to a gene: 7. Germline CDR1 LGHNA, CDR2 YNFKEQ. This CDR3 is built from 17 residues. The CDR3 sequence is CASSHGTSGPHTDTQYF. In nucleotides, the CDR3 is TGTGCCAGCAGCCACGGGACTAGCGGACCCCACACAGATACGCAGTATTTT.

The chain links TRBV7-9 to TRBJ1-1, with TRBD1 identical over 8 bases. The CDR3 contains 14 residues. Germline CDR1 reads SEHNR; CDR2 reads FQNEAQ (reference sequence). V was pared by 0 bases and J by 5 bases, with 2 bases of the junction left unmatched. In DNA form, the CDR3 reads TGTGCCAGCAGCTTAGCCACAGGGGGGACTGAAGCTTTCTTT. Encoded protein: CASSLATGGTEAFF.

The CDR3 is CASSLSNSGNTIYF. The DNA of the CDR3 is TGTGCCAGCAGCTTGAGCAACTCTGGAAACACCATATATTTT. The chain carries TRBV7-8 and TRBJ1-3; D is unclear. Per the germline V gene, CDR1 is SGHVS and CDR2 is FQNEAQ. The CDR3 spans 14 residues. The V and J ends lost 3 bases and 0 bases respectively, with 6 bases between them.

The chain has TRBV19 and TRBJ2-3; D is unclear. Looked up from germline, CDR1 is LNHDA and CDR2 is SQIVND (reference sequence). The CDR3 contains 14 residues. Trimming pared 3 bases from V and 0 bases from J, leaving 7 bases between. The CDR3: CASSIPGSTDTQYF. CDR3 nucleotides: TGTGCCAGTAGTATTCCCGGGAGCACAGATACGCAGTATTTT.

This clone was seen more than once but under ten times. This chain links TRBV7-2 with TRBJ2-1; 9 nucleotides match TRBD1. The CDR3 extends over 13 amino acids. Germline V gene data show CDR1 as SGHTA and CDR2 as FQGNSA. With 5 bases clipped from V and 9 bases from J, the junction kept 5 bases outside the gene matches. CDR3 coding DNA: TGTGCCAGCAGCCTACAGGGGGCCGGTGAGCAGTTCTTC. Protein: CASSLQGAGEQFF.

Only a few counts were recorded for this clone. The chain joins TRBV6-5 to TRBJ2-5, with 11 bases lining up with TRBD2. V trimming: 8 bases; J trimming: 7 bases; junction bases outside the gene matches: 12. There are 15 residues in the CDR3. From germline, CDR1 is MNHEY and CDR2 SVGAGI. In DNA, the CDR3 is TGTGCCAGCCGCTATAGCGGGAGGGCATCGGGGACCCAGTACTTC. Residues: CASRYSGRASGTQYF.

The count of this clone is one. J is TRBJ2-1 and V is TRBV6-1; 11 nucleotides align to TRBD2. This CDR3 has 18 residues. The germline CDR1 and CDR2 sequences are MNHNS and SASEGT. V shed 2 bases and J 7 bases; nucleotides not matched to a gene: 13. The DNA for the CDR3 is TGTGCCAGCAGTGAATTGTGGGCTAGCGGGAGGAGGGGGAATGAGCAGTTCTTC. As protein: CASSELWASGRRGNEQFF.

V is TRBV9 and J is TRBJ1-5; no clear D gene. V lost 0 bases and J 4 bases, leaving 8 bases between the germline ends. Germline loops: CDR1 SGDLS, CDR2 YYNGEE. This CDR3 is built from 14 residues. The CDR3 sequence: CASSVGGENQPQHF. CDR3 DNA: TGTGCCAGCAGCGTAGGCGGGGAAAATCAGCCCCAGCATTTT.

Notes on this clone: The junction departs from germline at one end; a sequencing error may be responsible. V is TRBV15 and J is TRBJ2-1, with D hard to call. The CDR3 is 12 amino acids. Germline values: CDR1 LNHNV, CDR2 YYDKDF (reference sequence). DNA for the CDR3: TGTGCCACCAGCAGAGATTCGGAGATCACCCTCTTC. Residues: CATSRDSEITLF.

J is TRBJ2-5 and V is TRBV7-8; 10 nucleotides line up with TRBD2. The CDR3 sequence is 14 residues long. The J segment lost 2 bases and the V segment lost 6 bases, leaving 3 bases of the junction unmatched. The germline V gene encodes CDR1 SGHVS and CDR2 FQNEAQ. CDR3: CASRILAGQETQYF. The CDR3 nucleotides are TGTGCCAGCAGAATACTAGCGGGGCAAGAGACCCAGTACTTC.

The rearrangement links TRBV5-1 to TRBJ2-1; tentatively, D is TRBD1 (5 bases). This CDR3 is built from 14 residues. The germline V gene encodes CDR1 SGHRS and CDR2 YFSETQ. V gave up 2 bases and J gave up 5 bases, with 11 bases separating them. CDR3 bases: TGCGCCAGCAGCTTCGACAGAGCCCACAATGAGCAGTTCTTC. Translation: CASSFDRAHNEQFF.

The chain links TRBV13 to TRBJ2-7, with 7 bases aligning to TRBD2. There are 14 residues in the CDR3. The junction had 3 bases not matched to a gene; V was cut back by 4 bases and J by 0 bases. Germline V gives CDR1 PRHDT, CDR2 FYEKMQ (reference sequence). CDR3 loop: CASSYTSASYEQYF. The CDR3 DNA reads as TGTGCCAGCAGCTATACTAGCGCCTCCTACGAGCAGTACTTC.

The chain uses TRBV9 and TRBJ2-1; weak D call: TRBD2 (6 bases). CDR3 size: 15 residues. The ends were cut back, 0 bases at V and 4 bases at J, with 11 bases in the middle. Germline V CDR1 and CDR2: SGDLS, YYNGEE. CDR3 region: CASSVASDPYNEQFF. The CDR3 nucleotides read TGTGCCAGCAGCGTAGCTAGCGACCCATACAATGAGCAGTTCTTC.